A single sample gave rise to the 10 T cell receptor beta chains below, sequenced in a study of T cells in Graves' hyperthyroidism and ophthalmopathy. It was RNA transcripts that yielded the amplified TCR beta CDR3 regions. Initially, a first-round RT-PCR of the TCR CDR3 employed the HTBI primer set. Via MiXCR, TCRdb re-called the multiplex PCR reads, giving one row per CDR3 protein. The sample yields a few hundred thousand distinct CDR3 sequences, over 11% seen once. Sequencing was carried out using blood. The receptor source for this set is a woman aged 30 to 39 with Graves' hyperthyroidism that later progressed to Graves' ophthalmopathy.

V and J are TRBV6-9 and TRBJ2-7; 10 bases fit TRBD2. This CDR3 region has 18 residues. V dropped 3 bases and J dropped 0; count of bases not matched to a gene: 11. The germline gives CDR1 MNHGY, CDR2 SVAAGI. CDR3 nucleotide sequence: TGTGCCAGCAGTTACACTTACCTACTAGCGGGAAGCTCCTACGAGCAGTACTTC. It encodes CASSYTYLLAGSSYEQYF.

V usage is TRBV6-1 and J usage is TRBJ1-6, with D maybe TRBD1 (6 bases). The CDR3 has 15 amino acids. Trimming cost V 10 bases and J 9 bases, with 22 bases left between them. Germline V CDR1 and CDR2: MNHNS, SASEGT. The CDR3: CATRGLNTEVSPLHF. Here the CDR3 DNA reads TGTGCCACCCGGGGGCTAAACACGGAAGTTTCACCCCTCCACTTT.

This clonotype was detected ten times or more. Here the CDR3 reads CSATVGAYNEQFF. CDR3 DNA: TGCAGTGCCACCGTAGGGGCCTACAATGAGCAGTTCTTC. The genes are TRBV20-1 and TRBJ2-1; tentatively, D is TRBD1 (5 bases). Germline CDR1 DFQATT, CDR2 SNEGSKA (reference sequence). V lost 6 bases, J lost 2 bases, and 11 bases lay in between. The CDR3 totals 13 residues.

The V gene is TRBV30, the J gene TRBJ2-5; 9 bases fit TRBD1. Germline CDR1 is GTSNPN and CDR2 is SVGIG (reference sequence). V was clipped by 0 bases and J by 5 bases; unmatched bases: 7. The CDR3 is 15 amino acids. The CDR3 sequence: CAWSVLQGAGETQYF. For the CDR3, the DNA is TGTGCCTGGAGTGTACTACAGGGGGCTGGTGAGACCCAGTACTTC.

In its sample, this clonotype was seen many times. The chain employs TRBV12-3 or TRBV12-4 and TRBJ1-2; D perhaps matches TRBD1 (6 bases). CDR3 size: 12 residues. V lost 5 bases to trimming and J lost 13 bases, with 17 bases between them. CDR3 nucleotides: TGTGCCAGCAGTCCGGACAGTTCCCTCGTCACCTTC. Its protein is CASSPDSSLVTF.

The table lists this clonotype with a few counts. This rearrangement joins TRBV11-3 to TRBJ2-2; perhaps TRBD1 as D (7 bases). The CDR3 extends over 15 amino acids. V lost 2 bases to trimming and J lost 6 bases, with 13 bases between them. CDR1 is SGHNT and CDR2 is YENEEA in the germline V gene. Here the CDR3 reads CASSLSQGGAGELFF. In nucleotides, the CDR3 is TGTGCCAGCAGCTTATCCCAGGGGGGAGCCGGGGAGCTGTTTTTT.

This clonotype was found many times. The J gene is TRBJ2-2, the V gene TRBV5-1; 10 bases line up with TRBD2. The CDR3 runs to 14 residues. The V and J ends lost 7 bases and 2 bases, in that order; junction bases with no gene match: 2. Germline loops: CDR1 SGHRS, CDR2 YFSETQ. This CDR3 reads CASASGGNTGELFF. The CDR3 DNA reads as TGCGCCAGCGCTAGCGGGGGCAACACCGGGGAGCTGTTTTTT. The complete variable domain, with remaining parts taken from reference TRBV5-1 and TRBJ2-2, reads KAGVTQTPRYLIKTRGQQVTLSCSPISGHRSVSWYQQTPGQGLQFLFEYFSETQRNKGNFPGRFSGRQFSNSRSEMNVSTLELGDSALYLCASASGGNTGELFFGEGSRLTVL.

This clonotype was observed a handful of times. This sequence joins TRBV9 and TRBJ2-3; no clear D gene. V lost 3 bases and J lost 5, with 7 bases in between. This CDR3 region has 12 residues. From germline, CDR1 is SGDLS and CDR2 YYNGEE. In DNA, the CDR3 is TGTGCCAGCAGCGGCGGAAAAGATACGCAGTATTTT. Protein product: CASSGGKDTQYF.

This clonotype showed up just a few times. Compared with germline, one end of the junction differs, possibly owing to a read error. CDR3 DNA sequence: TGTGCCAGCAGTCCAGGGACGGGCTTCTACGAGCGGTACTTC. It specifies CASSPGTGFYERYF. The rearrangement links TRBV27 to TRBJ2-7, with D perhaps matching TRBD1 or TRBD2 (5 bases each). The CDR3 covers 14 residues. In germline, CDR1 is MNHEY, CDR2 SMNVEV (reference sequence).

The table lists this clonotype with a few counts. V and J are TRBV5-6 and TRBJ1-5; D may be TRBD1 (5 bases). Per germline, CDR1 SGHDT and CDR2 YYEEEE. This CDR3 has 14 amino acids. The V and J ends lost 3 bases and 9 bases respectively, with 16 bases between them. The CDR3 region has the DNA TGTGCCAGCAGCTCGGGACGGGGCCAAGGGCCCCAGCATTTT. Translating gives CASSSGRGQGPQHF.